The following is a T cell receptor beta chain sequence with its context. The data originate from a study of blood T cell repertoires in COVID-19. As for the study in general: Acute and convalescent COVID-19 specimens originated in the United States, Italy and Spain. Sample material is recorded as cDNA or gDNA derived from T cells, B-cell-depleted T cells, or PBMCs.

V was trimmed by 2 bases and J by 0 bases, leaving 10 bases between them. Per the germline V gene, CDR1 is SGHDN and CDR2 is FVKESK. This CDR3 region has 16 residues. Original methodology: Amplifying reference gene primers gave estimates of nucleated cell counts. Some clones are missing from TCRdb's copy, which holds only in-frame ones; the method was immunoSEQ multiplex PCR. V and J calls and clone size are as listed in that table; D and trimming were resolved from the DNA. Of 150,000 to 200,000 clones listed, about 83% are singletons. The TCR originated in a young man with active or convalescent COVID-19. Sequenced sample: peripheral blood. This sequence joins TRBV14 and TRBJ1-4; D not resolved. This CDR3 reads CASSQLAVATNEKLFF. Written as DNA, the CDR3 is TGTGCCAGCAGCCAATTGGCCGTTGCAACTAATGAAAAACTGTTTTTT.